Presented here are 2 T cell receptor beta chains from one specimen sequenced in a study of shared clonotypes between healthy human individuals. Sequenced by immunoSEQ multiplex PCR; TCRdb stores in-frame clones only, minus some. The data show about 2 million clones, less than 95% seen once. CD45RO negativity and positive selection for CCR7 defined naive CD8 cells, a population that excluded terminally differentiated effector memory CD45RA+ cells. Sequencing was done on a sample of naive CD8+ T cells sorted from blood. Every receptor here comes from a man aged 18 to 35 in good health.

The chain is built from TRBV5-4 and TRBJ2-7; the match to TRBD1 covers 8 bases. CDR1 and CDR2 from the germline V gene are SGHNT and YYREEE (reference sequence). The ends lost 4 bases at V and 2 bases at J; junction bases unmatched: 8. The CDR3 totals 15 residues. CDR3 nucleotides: TGTGCCAGCAGCCTCAAAGACAGGGGACCCTACGAGCAGTACTTC. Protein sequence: CASSLKDRGPYEQYF.

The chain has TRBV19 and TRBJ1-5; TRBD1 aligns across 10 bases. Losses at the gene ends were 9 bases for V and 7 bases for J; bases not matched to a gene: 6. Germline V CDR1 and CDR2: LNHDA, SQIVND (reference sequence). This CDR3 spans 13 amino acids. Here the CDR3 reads CASTDRGLQPQHF. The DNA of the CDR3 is TGTGCCAGCACAGACAGGGGGCTACAGCCCCAGCATTTT.